This TCR beta chain derives from a study of cytomegalovirus exposure and HLA in healthy donors. Study as a whole: Clustering assigned around 77% of the approximately 370 genotyped donors to the Caucasian-associated ancestry cluster. General study findings and limits: CMV serostatus alone was available as immune exposure information.

The CDR3 is 15 amino acids. Germline V gives CDR1 SGHTS, CDR2 YDEGEE. V lost 4 bases to trimming and J lost 8 bases; unmatched junction nucleotides: 14. A remark on this clone: The target antigen is unknown.

It was with 60 Vbeta and 13 Jbeta primers that the PCR ran. In the authors' methods: Roughly 11 million of the about 80 million unique TCR beta chains counted in a later analysis were shared. This table comes from immunoSEQ multiplex PCR, and its TCRdb copy is limited to in-frame clones, with some not included. V, J and clone size are those of that table, while D and trimming were read from the DNA. The sample yields under 200,000 clones, over 75% seen once. This receptor was taken from a woman aged 50 to 60 in good health and CMV-seronegative. The chain has TRBV5-8 and TRBJ1-2; 7 positions match TRBD1. The sequencing sample was made of PBMCs. In DNA form, the CDR3 reads TGTGCCAGCAGCGCCGATGGACAGGTTTTGGAAGGCTACACCTTC. Its translation is CASSADGQVLEGYTF.